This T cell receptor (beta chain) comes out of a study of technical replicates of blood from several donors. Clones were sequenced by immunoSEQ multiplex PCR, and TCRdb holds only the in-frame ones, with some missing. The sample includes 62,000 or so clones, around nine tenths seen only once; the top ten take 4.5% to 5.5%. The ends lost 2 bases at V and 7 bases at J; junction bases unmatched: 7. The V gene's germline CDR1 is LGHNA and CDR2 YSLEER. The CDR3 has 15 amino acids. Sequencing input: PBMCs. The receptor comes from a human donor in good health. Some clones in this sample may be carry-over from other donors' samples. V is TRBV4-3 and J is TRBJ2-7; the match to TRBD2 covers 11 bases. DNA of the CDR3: TGCGCCAGCAGCCAAACTAGCGGGGGAGATAGAGAGCAGTACTTC. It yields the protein CASSQTSGGDREQYF.